A selection of T cell receptor beta chains follows, all from one sample in a study of T cells after yellow fever vaccination. TCRdb used MiXCR to reprocess the 5' RACE reads, holding one entry per CDR3 protein. Of around 300,000 distinct CDR3 sequences in the sample, under 15% were seen once. Sequenced here: CD4+ T cells sorted from PBMCs, sampled 45 days after the yellow fever booster vaccination. The source is a man aged 25-45 years who received the YFV17D yellow fever vaccine. Both conserved end residues are part of each CDR3. Each record gives: V gene, clone size, D gene, J gene, CDR3 DNA, CDR3 protein. The D gene is left open where the match is weak. The size field is filled for only some rows; it gives once, few, many or a size class.

v_call: TRBV7-9
clone_size: NA
d_call: TRBD1
j_call: TRBJ2-5
cdr3_nt: TGTGCCAGCAGCTTGGACAGGGCAAGGAGAACAGAGACCCAGTACTTC
cdr3_aa: CASSLDRARRTETQYF

v_call: TRBV5-1
clone_size: few
d_call: NA
j_call: TRBJ2-2
cdr3_nt: TGCGCCAGCAGCCCGACGGACAGATTGAACACCGGGGAGCTGTTTTTT
cdr3_aa: CASSPTDRLNTGELFF

v_call: TRBV11-2
clone_size: few
d_call: NA
j_call: TRBJ2-6
cdr3_nt: TGTGCCAGCAGCTTAATTTATCAGGGTAATTCTGGGGCCAACGTCCTGACTTTC
cdr3_aa: CASSLIYQGNSGANVLTF

v_call: TRBV15
clone_size: few
d_call: NA
j_call: TRBJ2-2
cdr3_nt: TGTGCCATCCAGACGAAGGGGACCGGGGAGCTGTTTTTT
cdr3_aa: CAIQTKGTGELFF

v_call: TRBV7-2
clone_size: NA
d_call: NA
j_call: TRBJ2-1
cdr3_nt: TGTGCCAGCAGCTCCCGGACCTACGACAATGAGCAGTTCTTC
cdr3_aa: CASSSRTYDNEQFF

v_call: TRBV7-2
clone_size: NA
d_call: TRBD2
j_call: TRBJ2-1
cdr3_nt: TGTGCCAGCATCGGGTGGGGAGGGCCGAGGAATGAGCAGTTCTTC
cdr3_aa: CASIGWGGPRNEQFF

v_call: TRBV6-5
clone_size: NA
d_call: NA
j_call: TRBJ2-1
cdr3_nt: TGTGCCAGCAGTTACAGGGACGGCAATGAGCAGTTCTTC
cdr3_aa: CASSYRDGNEQFF

v_call: TRBV5-1
clone_size: NA
d_call: TRBD2
j_call: TRBJ2-1
cdr3_nt: TGCGCCAGCAGCTTGGCCGTTCTAGCGGGAATCCCTGAGCAGTTCTTC
cdr3_aa: CASSLAVLAGIPEQFF

v_call: TRBV7-2
clone_size: few
d_call: NA
j_call: TRBJ1-2
cdr3_nt: TGTGCCAGCAGCATCCCGGGAGCTAACTATGGCTACACCTTC
cdr3_aa: CASSIPGANYGYTF

v_call: TRBV7-8
clone_size: NA
d_call: NA
j_call: TRBJ2-5
cdr3_nt: TGTGCCAGCAGCTTAGAAGTTCCGCCCCGGACCCAGTACTTC
cdr3_aa: CASSLEVPPRTQYF

v_call: TRBV3-1
clone_size: NA
d_call: NA
j_call: TRBJ1-2
cdr3_nt: TGTGCCAGCAGCCAAGATGAGCCGGCACCATCCTTC
cdr3_aa: CASSQDEPAPSF

v_call: TRBV5-1
clone_size: NA
d_call: TRBD2
j_call: TRBJ2-3
cdr3_nt: TGCGCCAGTCTTGCTAGCGGGAGGACAGATACGCAGTATTTT
cdr3_aa: CASLASGRTDTQYF

v_call: TRBV19
clone_size: few
d_call: NA
j_call: TRBJ2-1
cdr3_nt: TGTGCCAGTAGTATAGATCGGTGGGGAGAGCAGTTCTTC
cdr3_aa: CASSIDRWGEQFF

v_call: TRBV2
clone_size: NA
d_call: NA
j_call: TRBJ1-2
cdr3_nt: TGTGCCAGCAGTGTTGGACAGTCATCTAACTATGGCTACACCTTC
cdr3_aa: CASSVGQSSNYGYTF

v_call: TRBV6-1
clone_size: NA
d_call: TRBD2
j_call: TRBJ2-7
cdr3_nt: TGTGCCAGCAGTGAAGCGGCCCCGGTAGCGGGAATCACCTACGAGCAGTACTTC
cdr3_aa: CASSEAAPVAGITYEQYF

v_call: TRBV7-3
clone_size: many
d_call: TRBD2
j_call: TRBJ2-1
cdr3_nt: TGTGCCAGCAGCTTATTGCAAAGCGGGAGGGCCCCTGAGCAGTTCTTC
cdr3_aa: CASSLLQSGRAPEQFF

v_call: TRBV5-1
clone_size: few
d_call: NA
j_call: TRBJ2-3
cdr3_nt: TGCGCCACCTCCTGGCAGGGACCATTCACAGATACGCAGTATTTT
cdr3_aa: CATSWQGPFTDTQYF

v_call: TRBV29-1
clone_size: NA
d_call: NA
j_call: TRBJ2-7
cdr3_nt: TGCAGCGTTGGGGACACAGAATACGAGCAGTACTTC
cdr3_aa: CSVGDTEYEQYF

v_call: TRBV12-3/TRBV12-4
clone_size: NA
d_call: TRBD2
j_call: TRBJ2-5
cdr3_nt: TGTGCCAGCAGGTCAACTAGCGGACAAGAGACCCAGTACTTC
cdr3_aa: CASRSTSGQETQYF

v_call: TRBV12-3/TRBV12-4
clone_size: few
d_call: NA
j_call: TRBJ2-7
cdr3_nt: TGTGCCAGCAGTTTAGAGCACTACGAGCAGTACTTC
cdr3_aa: CASSLEHYEQYF

v_call: TRBV3-1
clone_size: NA
d_call: NA
j_call: TRBJ1-1
cdr3_nt: TGTGCCAGCAGCCAACTGGGGACTGAAGCTTTCTTT
cdr3_aa: CASSQLGTEAFF

v_call: TRBV12-3/TRBV12-4
clone_size: few
d_call: TRBD2
j_call: TRBJ2-3
cdr3_nt: TGTGCCAGCAGAGATAGCGGGAGGGCCTTTGATACGCAGTATTTT
cdr3_aa: CASRDSGRAFDTQYF

v_call: TRBV15
clone_size: NA
d_call: TRBD1
j_call: TRBJ1-5
cdr3_nt: TGTGCCACCAGCACACAGGGGGCAGGACAGCCCCAGCATTTT
cdr3_aa: CATSTQGAGQPQHF

v_call: TRBV20-1
clone_size: NA
d_call: NA
j_call: TRBJ1-3
cdr3_nt: TGCAGTTTCAGGGGCCCTGGAAACACCATATATTTT
cdr3_aa: CSFRGPGNTIYF

v_call: TRBV4-2
clone_size: NA
d_call: NA
j_call: TRBJ1-6
cdr3_nt: TGTGCCAGCAGCCAATTTCCGCCCAGGGCGGGGAGCTCCTATAATTCACCCCTCCACTTT
cdr3_aa: CASSQFPPRAGSSYNSPLHF

v_call: TRBV20-1
clone_size: NA
d_call: TRBD1
j_call: TRBJ2-3
cdr3_nt: TGCAGTGCTAGAGAGACGGACAGGGGGCAGGGTACGCAGTATTTT
cdr3_aa: CSARETDRGQGTQYF

v_call: TRBV19
clone_size: many
d_call: TRBD2
j_call: TRBJ2-3
cdr3_nt: TGTGCCAGTAGTCCCCGATGGACTAGCGGGAGTTCGGATACGCAGTATTTT
cdr3_aa: CASSPRWTSGSSDTQYF